A selection of T cell receptor beta chains follows, all from one sample in a study of blood T cell repertoires in COVID-19. Profiled with immunoSEQ multiplex PCR; TCRdb holds only in-frame clones, not every one. Here the sample spans roughly 200,000 clones, just under 90% being singletons. The sample taken for sequencing was peripheral blood. The receptors derive from a man aged 55-75 years who had recovered from COVID-19. The CDR3 runs from the conserved cysteine through the conserved F or W. The D gene is left open where the match is weak. Only some rows state a clone size, as once, few, many or a class for expanded clones.

TRBV7-3	once	.	TRBJ2-5	TGTGCCAGCAGCGCCCGACCCGGGGAGACCCAGTACTTC	CASSARPGETQYF
TRBV6-2/TRBV6-3	.	.	TRBJ1-2	TGTGCCAGCAGTTATAGGTGGGAGTCCTATGGCTACACCTTC	CASSYRWESYGYTF
TRBV5-4	.	TRBD1	TRBJ2-2	TGTGCCAGCAGCCAGGACAGGGTCGGCACCGGGGAGCTGTTTTTT	CASSQDRVGTGELFF
TRBV7-6	.	TRBD2	TRBJ2-7	TGTGCCAGCAGCTCCGGGACTAGCGGGGGGTGGCTCGAGCAGTACTTC	CASSSGTSGGWLEQYF
TRBV6-6	.	TRBD1	TRBJ2-7	TGTGCCAGCAGTAAAGGGACAGGGAATATCGAGCAGTACTTC	CASSKGTGNIEQYF
TRBV24-1	.	.	TRBJ2-3	TGTGCCACCAGTGATTTGCCGTCCGGGGGTTCTGGGGCAGATACGCAGTATTTT	CATSDLPSGGSGADTQYF
TRBV9	.	TRBD1	TRBJ1-4	TGTGCCAGCAGCGTCTCCGACAGGGTTGGGGAAAAACTGTTTTTT	CASSVSDRVGEKLFF
TRBV27	.	TRBD1	TRBJ2-7	TGTGCCAGCAGTTTATTGGGACAGGGCTACGAGCAGTACTTC	CASSLLGQGYEQYF
TRBV11-2	.	.	TRBJ2-4	TGTGCCAGCACCCCTGGCGGGAACATTCAGTACTTC	CASTPGGNIQYF
TRBV7-9	.	.	TRBJ2-1	TGTGCCAGCAGCCTGCGTCAGGGGTGGAATGAGCAGTTCTTC	CASSLRQGWNEQFF
TRBV4-1	.	.	TRBJ1-1	TGCGCCAGCAGCCAAGATAGGAGCCAGTTGACTGAAGCTTTCTTT	CASSQDRSQLTEAFF
TRBV28	.	TRBD1	TRBJ2-6	TGTGCCAGCAGTCGTAACAGGGGAACTGGGGCCAACGTCCTGACTTTC	CASSRNRGTGANVLTF
TRBV19	.	TRBD1	TRBJ1-4	TGTGCCAGTAGTAGCCGGGACAGGGCTGAAAAACTGTTTTTT	CASSSRDRAEKLFF
TRBV19	.	TRBD1	TRBJ2-7	TGTGCCAGTAGTCAAGGGACAGCCCACTACGAGCAGTACTTC	CASSQGTAHYEQYF
TRBV27	.	.	TRBJ2-3	TGTGCCAGCAGTTCCCTTCGCACAGATACGCAGTATTTT	CASSSLRTDTQYF
TRBV19	.	.	TRBJ1-4	TGTGCCAGTAGTCCTCGGACAGCAACTAATGAAAAACTGTTTTTT	CASSPRTATNEKLFF
TRBV3-1/TRBV3-2	.	TRBD2	TRBJ2-5	TGTGCCAGCAGCCAACGACTAGCGGGGGGAATCTTAACAGAGACCCAGTACTTC	CASSQRLAGGILTETQYF
TRBV5-1	.	.	TRBJ1-6	TGCGCCAGCAGCCGTATCCCCCTGGCCTTTCAAGATAATTCACCCCTCCACTTT	CASSRIPLAFQDNSPLHF
TRBV5-1	.	TRBD1	TRBJ1-1	TGCGCCAGCAGCAAATCGACAGGGACGAACACTGAAGCTTTCTTT	CASSKSTGTNTEAFF
TRBV5-4	.	.	TRBJ2-7	TGTGCCAGCAGCTTGTCACAAGCGGTGACCTCCTACGAGCAGTACTTC	CASSLSQAVTSYEQYF
TRBV5-1	.	.	TRBJ2-7	TGCGCCAGCAGCCCAACCCCACAGAGCTCCTACGAGCAGTACTTC	CASSPTPQSSYEQYF
TRBV7-2	.	.	TRBJ1-2	TGTGCCAGCAGCTTATACCGGCAGGGTAAAGGCTACACCTTC	CASSLYRQGKGYTF
TRBV3-1/TRBV3-2	.	.	TRBJ1-5	TGTGCCAGCAGCCTCACAGGGAGCAATCAGCCCCAGCATTTT	CASSLTGSNQPQHF
TRBV5-1	.	TRBD1	TRBJ1-1	TGCGCCAGCAGCTCCGGACAGGGAAGGGCTGAAGCTTTCTTT	CASSSGQGRAEAFF
TRBV19	.	.	TRBJ2-6	TGTGCCAGTAGTATAGTAGGAGCGCGGACTTCCACTGGGGCCAACGTCCTGACTTTC	CASSIVGARTSTGANVLTF
TRBV20-1	.	TRBD1	TRBJ1-5	TGCAGTGCTAGTAATCCAGGGAAGGGGACAGGGTACAATCAGCCCCAGCATTTT	CSASNPGKGTGYNQPQHF
TRBV6-5	.	TRBD1	TRBJ2-2	TGTGCCAGCAGTTACGACAGGGGCACCGGGGAGCTGTTTTTT	CASSYDRGTGELFF
TRBV27	.	TRBD2	TRBJ2-7	TGTGCCAGCAGCCCGATGGGACTAGCGGGAGGCCTGCGTAGTGGCGAGCAGTACTTC	CASSPMGLAGGLRSGEQYF
TRBV10-3	.	TRBD2	TRBJ2-7	TGTGCCATCTCCTCAGCGGGAGGGCTTGAGCAGTACTTC	CAISSAGGLEQYF
TRBV5-4	.	.	TRBJ1-5	TGTGCCAGCAGCTCCGACGGAGGTAGCAGCAATCAGCCCCAGCATTTT	CASSSDGGSSNQPQHF
TRBV19	.	.	TRBJ2-1	TGTGCCAGTAGTTCCGGGACACAAAGGGATGAGCAGTTCTTC	CASSSGTQRDEQFF
TRBV9	.	TRBD1	TRBJ1-1	TGTGCCAGCAGCGTAGGGGGGACAGGGGACACTGAAGCTTTCTTT	CASSVGGTGDTEAFF
TRBV14	few	.	TRBJ1-1	TGTGCCAGCAGCCAATACCTTAAGATCATGGGGGGGCTGGGCACTGAAGCTTTCTTT	CASSQYLKIMGGLGTEAFF
TRBV20-1	.	.	TRBJ2-1	TGCAGTGCTAGTTGGCTTGATGAGCAGTTCTTC	CSASWLDEQFF
TRBV7-3	.	TRBD1	TRBJ2-1	TGTGCCAGCAGCTTAATGGGACAGGGAAGCAATGAGCAGTTCTTC	CASSLMGQGSNEQFF
TRBV19	.	TRBD1	TRBJ2-1	TGTGCCAGTAGTCCCTGGACAGGGGGAAGGGATGAGCAGTTCTTC	CASSPWTGGRDEQFF
TRBV6-5	once	TRBD1	TRBJ1-1	TGTGCCACTGACAGGGTAAAGAACACTGAAGCTTTCTTT	CATDRVKNTEAFF
TRBV7-2	.	.	TRBJ2-4	TGTGCCAGCAGCTCCAGCTGGCGGGAAAACATTCAGTACTTC	CASSSSWRENIQYF
TRBV5-4	.	TRBD1	TRBJ2-7	TGTGCCAGCAGCAGCTGGACAGGGGGCCACGGCGAGCAGTACTTC	CASSSWTGGHGEQYF
TRBV27	.	TRBD2	TRBJ2-3	TGTGCCAGCAGTGGACCGGGACTAGTGGGCACAGATACGCAGTATTTT	CASSGPGLVGTDTQYF
TRBV2	.	.	TRBJ2-2	TGTGCCAGCAACGAACTAGTTTCGGTCGGGGAGCTGTTTTTT	CASNELVSVGELFF
TRBV19	once	.	TRBJ1-5	TGTGCCAGTAGTTCCGGGTTTTTGAGCAATCAGCCCCAGCATTTT	CASSSGFLSNQPQHF
TRBV30	.	.	TRBJ2-7	TGTGCCTGGAGTGGACAGGACTCCTACGAGCAGTACTTC	CAWSGQDSYEQYF
TRBV4-3	.	TRBD2	TRBJ2-7	TGCGCCAGCAGCCAAACAGCGGGGGGGAACAACGAGCAGTACTTC	CASSQTAGGNNEQYF
TRBV7-3	.	TRBD2	TRBJ2-5	TGTGCCAGCAGCTTACCTACTAGCGGGACGGAGACCCAGTACTTC	CASSLPTSGTETQYF
TRBV3-1/TRBV3-2	.	TRBD2	TRBJ2-1	TGTGCCAGCAGCCCGGGGACTAGCGGGGACAATGAGCAGTTCTTC	CASSPGTSGDNEQFF
TRBV2	.	TRBD2	TRBJ2-7	TGTGCCAGCAGTCTAAGGGTAACCGGGACTAGCGGGAGGGCCTACGAGCAGTACTTC	CASSLRVTGTSGRAYEQYF
TRBV7-3	.	TRBD1	TRBJ2-3	TGTGCCAGCAGCCCGGGACAGGGGTTAAACAGAGATACGCAGTATTTT	CASSPGQGLNRDTQYF
TRBV28	.	TRBD1	TRBJ2-7	TGTGCCAGCAGTTTCGGGTCGACAGGGTCTTACGAGCAGTACTTC	CASSFGSTGSYEQYF
TRBV4-3	once	TRBD2	TRBJ2-7	TGCGCCAGCAGCCAAGACCGGGGGGGCCAGTACGAGCAGTACTTC	CASSQDRGGQYEQYF